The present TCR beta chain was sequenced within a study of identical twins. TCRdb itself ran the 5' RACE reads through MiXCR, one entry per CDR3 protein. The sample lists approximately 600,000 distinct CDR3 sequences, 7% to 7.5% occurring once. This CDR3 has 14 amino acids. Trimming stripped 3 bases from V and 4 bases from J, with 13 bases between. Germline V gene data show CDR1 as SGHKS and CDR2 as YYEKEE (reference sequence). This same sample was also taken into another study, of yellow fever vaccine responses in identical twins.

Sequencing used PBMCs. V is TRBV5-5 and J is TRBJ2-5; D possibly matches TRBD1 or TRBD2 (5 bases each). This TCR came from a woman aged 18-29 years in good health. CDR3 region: CASSSFFGGETQYF. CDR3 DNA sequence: TGTGCCAGCAGCTCCTTTTTTGGGGGAGAGACCCAGTACTTC.